This TCR beta chain was sequenced for a study of vaccination and CD4 T cells after COVID-19. Stated time point: late sampling 161 to 241 days after vaccination in three convalescent patients. Stated treatment: approximately 9-day PBMC culture with coronavirus spike peptide pools or control peptides (ViraFEST assay). This clonotype was seen more than once but under ten times. Its antigen is currently unknown. An Oncomine TCR Beta short-read assay was used to sequence the DNA from cultured CD4+ T cells. One entry per CDR3 protein results from TCRdb running MiXCR on the PCR reads. The sample has 20,000 to 25,000 distinct CDR3 sequences; 46% are singletons. The sample consisted of CD4+ T cells from blood, cultured in vitro, taken about 7 months after SARS-CoV-2 vaccination. This receptor was identified in a human donor who had recovered from COVID-19.

The CDR3 nucleotides are TGTGCCAGCAGCCCCGGTCCGGTCTCACGGACTGAAGCTTTCTTT. Protein sequence: CASSPGPVSRTEAFF. V is TRBV7-2 and J is TRBJ1-1; D is unclear. This CDR3 has 15 residues. Trimming removed 5 bases at V and 5 bases at J, with 18 bases between. Germline lookup yields CDR1 SGHTA and CDR2 FQGNSA.